Described below is a single TCR beta chain sequence and its context. Its antigen remains unidentified. The sample holds no much larger clone one base away, and base qualities are not on file. In the prospective study, participants were roughly 18 to 100 years old, resided in about two dozen geographic areas of the United States, and were enrolled through a virtual design. In the prospective study, cohorts were assigned on the basis of participant-reported clinical history obtained from a screening survey and a study questionnaire. For ImmuneRACE Cohort 3, a participant was defined as recovered based on two consecutive negative NP/OP PCR tests, clearance by a healthcare professional, or resolution of symptoms. In the prospective study, mobile phlebotomists collected whole blood, serum and a nasopharyngeal or oropharyngeal swab from each participant. Prospective study participants could optionally give additional blood draws and questionnaires over a roughly 2-month period. Prospective study blood samples were shipped either frozen or at room temperature before DNA extraction.

This sample is part of a study of blood T cell repertoires in COVID-19 (dated by TCRdb to the early 2020s). For context, the study as a whole: Collaborator samples came from the United States, Italy and Spain and covered acute and convalescent phases of COVID-19. The material from the prospective study consisted of cDNA or gDNA derived from T cells, B-cell-depleted T cells, or PBMCs. Subjects who had been exposed to COVID-19, were actively infected with it, or had recovered from it provided the deeply sampled blood TCRbeta repertoires that made up the dataset. A freely available public database, intended as a resource for researchers studying the immune response to SARS-CoV-2, is where the repertoires were released. The samples were drawn from the first 160 participants of the ongoing ImmuneRACE study and from 1,254 subjects provided by 6 global collaborators. The sample metadata nearly always contained a de-identified subject ID, COVID-19 status, age in years and sex. Where available, HLA class I and class II types were obtained from metadata supplied by the sample provider rather than from assay-based typing.

The full study reports these points: How much clinical and demographic metadata was included differed by source and by participant, and the metadata was provided uncurated.

The immunoSEQ Assay, a bias-controlled multiplex PCR, was used to amplify TCRbeta CDR3 regions from genomic DNA. Turning to the authors' computational methods: The number of nucleated cells in each sample was estimated from the amplification of reference gene primers within the assay. To quantify the absolute abundance of each unique TCRbeta CDR3 rearrangement, sequence reads were collapsed and filtered. Productive Simpson clonality was computed per sample as the square root of Simpson's diversity index over productive rearrangements. Entries here come from immuneACCESS through TCRdb and include only in-frame sequences with V and J called. Some clones fail to appear in such tables; in the studies checked, an unresolved V gene covers under half of the shortfall, and the cause of the remainder is unknown. D and trimming were read from the DNA, whereas the V and J calls and clone size are those reported in that table. The sample table holds around 330,000 clones, of which roughly 90% were seen once. The ten largest clonotypes hold roughly 2.6% of the sample.

The germline V gene supplies CDR1 MGHRA and CDR2 YSYEKL. The CDR3 sequence holds 14 residues, the cysteine and phenylalanine included. The only DNA kept is the CDR3, 42 bases in frame from the first base. Trimming accounts for 4 bases at V and 11 bases at J, while the number of junction bases matched to no gene is 7. This receptor was taken from a man aged 60 to 69 who had recovered from COVID-19. The rearrangement joined TRBV4-1 to TRBJ1-6, with 8 middle bases fitting TRBD1. Sequenced: PBMCs or T cells enriched from blood (not recorded which). The CDR3 region has the sequence CASSPGQGVPPLHF. The sequenced DNA: TGCGCCAGCAGCCCTGGACAGGGTGTTCCACCCCTCCACTTT.